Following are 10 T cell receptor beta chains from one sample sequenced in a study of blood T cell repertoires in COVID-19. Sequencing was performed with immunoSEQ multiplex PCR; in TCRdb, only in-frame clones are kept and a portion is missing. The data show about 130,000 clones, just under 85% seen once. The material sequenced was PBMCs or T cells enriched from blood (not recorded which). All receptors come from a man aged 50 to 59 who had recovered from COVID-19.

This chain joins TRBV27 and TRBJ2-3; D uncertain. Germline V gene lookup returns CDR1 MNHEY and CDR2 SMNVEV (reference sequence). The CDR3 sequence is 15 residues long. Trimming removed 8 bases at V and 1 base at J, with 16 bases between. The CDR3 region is CASRLGWAGTDTQYF. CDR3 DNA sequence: TGTGCCAGCCGCCTCGGTTGGGCCGGCACAGATACGCAGTATTTT.

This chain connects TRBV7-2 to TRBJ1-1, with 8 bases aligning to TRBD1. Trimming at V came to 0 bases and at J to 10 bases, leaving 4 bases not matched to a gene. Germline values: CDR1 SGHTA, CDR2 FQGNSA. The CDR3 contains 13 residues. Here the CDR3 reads CASSLAGQGVAFF. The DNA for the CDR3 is TGTGCCAGCAGCTTAGCCGGACAGGGAGTAGCTTTCTTT.

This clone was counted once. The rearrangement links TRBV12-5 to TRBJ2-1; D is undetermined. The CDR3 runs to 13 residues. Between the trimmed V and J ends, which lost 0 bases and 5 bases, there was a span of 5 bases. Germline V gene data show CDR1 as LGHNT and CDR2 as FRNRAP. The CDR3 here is CASGLVQHNEQFF. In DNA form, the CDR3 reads TGTGCTAGTGGTTTGGTACAGCACAATGAGCAGTTCTTC.

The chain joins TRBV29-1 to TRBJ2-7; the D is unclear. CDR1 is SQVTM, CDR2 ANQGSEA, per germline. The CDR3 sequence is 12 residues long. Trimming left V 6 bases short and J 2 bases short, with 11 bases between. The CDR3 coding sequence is TGCAGCGTCTCAGACACGACCTACGAGCAGTACTTC. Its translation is CSVSDTTYEQYF.

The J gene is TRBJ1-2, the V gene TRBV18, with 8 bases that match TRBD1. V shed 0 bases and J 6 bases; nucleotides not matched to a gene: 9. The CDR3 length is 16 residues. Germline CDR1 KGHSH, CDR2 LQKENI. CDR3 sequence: CASSPPGRQGAHGYTF. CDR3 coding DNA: TGTGCCAGCTCACCACCGGGCCGGCAGGGGGCCCATGGCTACACCTTC.

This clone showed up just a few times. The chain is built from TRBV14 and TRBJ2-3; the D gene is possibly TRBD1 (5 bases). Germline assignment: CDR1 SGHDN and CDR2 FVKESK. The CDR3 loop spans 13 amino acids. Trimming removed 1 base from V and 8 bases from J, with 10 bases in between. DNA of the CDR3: TGTGCCAGCAGCCAAGTGGGGCAAACTACGCAGTATTTT. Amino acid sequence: CASSQVGQTTQYF.

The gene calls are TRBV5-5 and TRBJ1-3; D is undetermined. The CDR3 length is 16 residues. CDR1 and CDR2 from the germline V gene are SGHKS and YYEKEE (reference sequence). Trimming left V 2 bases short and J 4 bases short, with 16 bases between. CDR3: CASSFLDTEPGNTIYF. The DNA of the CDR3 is TGTGCCAGCAGCTTTCTGGATACAGAGCCAGGAAACACCATATATTTT.

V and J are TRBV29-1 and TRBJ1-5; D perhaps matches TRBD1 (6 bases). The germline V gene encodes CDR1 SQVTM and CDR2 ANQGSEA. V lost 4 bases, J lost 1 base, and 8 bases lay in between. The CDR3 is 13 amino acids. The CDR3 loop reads CSVVGASNQPQHF. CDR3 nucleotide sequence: TGCAGCGTTGTGGGGGCAAGCAATCAGCCCCAGCATTTT.

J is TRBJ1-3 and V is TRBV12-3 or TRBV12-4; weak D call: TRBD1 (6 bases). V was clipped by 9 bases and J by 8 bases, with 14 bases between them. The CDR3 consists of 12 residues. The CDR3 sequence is CASGNRDYTIYF. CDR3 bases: TGTGCCAGTGGCAACAGGGATTACACCATATATTTT.

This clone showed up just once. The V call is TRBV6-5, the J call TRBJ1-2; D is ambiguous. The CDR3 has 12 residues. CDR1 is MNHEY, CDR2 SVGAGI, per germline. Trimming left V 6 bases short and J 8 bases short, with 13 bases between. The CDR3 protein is CASRSEWYGYTF. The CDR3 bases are TGTGCCAGCAGATCGGAGTGGTACGGCTACACCTTC.